The T cell receptor beta chain under discussion was sequenced for a study of blood T cell repertoires in COVID-19. Repertoires were generated with immunoSEQ multiplex PCR, while TCRdb's copy carries only in-frame clones and drops some. The data contain 25,000 to 40,000 clones, approximately 85% of them singletons. The germline V gene encodes CDR1 MGHRA and CDR2 YSYEKL. V lost 0 bases to trimming and J lost 9 bases; unmatched junction nucleotides: 5. This CDR3 is 16 amino acids long. The sample taken for sequencing was peripheral blood. This TCR derives from a human donor in a cohort sampled during active COVID-19. This chain links TRBV4-1 with TRBJ2-1; the match to TRBD2 covers 13 bases. CDR3 sequence reads: CASSQDGLAGAAEQFF. The DNA for the CDR3 is TGCGCCAGCAGCCAAGATGGACTAGCGGGAGCGGCTGAGCAGTTCTTC.